This T cell receptor beta chain appears in the sequencing data of a study of blood T cell repertoires in COVID-19. Clones were sequenced by immunoSEQ multiplex PCR, and TCRdb holds only the in-frame ones, with some missing. The sample comprises about 220,000 clones, around 84% of which are singletons, and more than 4.5% rests with the top ten. Germline V CDR1 and CDR2: SQVTM, ANQGSEA. The V gene lost 1 base and the J gene lost 5 bases, with 2 bases spanning the gap. There are 10 residues in the CDR3. V and J are TRBV29-1 and TRBJ2-5; no clear D gene. Sequenced sample: peripheral blood. The TCR sequence derives from a woman aged 60 to 75 who had recovered from COVID-19. The CDR3: CSVEAETQYF. In DNA, the CDR3 is TGCAGCGTTGAAGCTGAGACCCAGTACTTC.